This TCR beta chain was found in a study of PD-1 blockade in classical Hodgkin lymphoma. Study information: It was nivolumab at 3 mg/kg, given intravenously every 2 weeks, that patients received.

Brentuximab vedotin exposure varied, and every patient relapsed after autologous stem cell transplantation. Whole-study findings and limits: The study reported lower baseline TCR diversity in newly diagnosed patients than in healthy donors. Newly diagnosed patients and complete responders had comparable diversity at baseline. Patients with an early start, nivolumab under 1 year after ASCT, were excluded.

About this clone itself: What it binds is unknown.

V lost 2 bases, J lost 0 bases, and 7 bases lay in between. Germline V CDR1 and CDR2: LNHDA, SQIVND (reference sequence). The CDR3 has 14 residues. The table came from immunoSEQ multiplex PCR; TCRdb's copy has only in-frame clones and leaves some out. The data hold 75,000 to 100,000 clones, with approximately 88% observed a single time. This receptor was taken from a human donor with classical Hodgkin lymphoma. This specimen consisted of peripheral blood mononuclear cells (PBMCs), obtained at baseline. The rearrangement uses TRBV19 and TRBJ1-1; D unclear. This CDR3 reads CASSIIGMNTEAFF. Here the CDR3 DNA reads TGTGCCAGTAGTATAATTGGGATGAACACTGAAGCTTTCTTT.